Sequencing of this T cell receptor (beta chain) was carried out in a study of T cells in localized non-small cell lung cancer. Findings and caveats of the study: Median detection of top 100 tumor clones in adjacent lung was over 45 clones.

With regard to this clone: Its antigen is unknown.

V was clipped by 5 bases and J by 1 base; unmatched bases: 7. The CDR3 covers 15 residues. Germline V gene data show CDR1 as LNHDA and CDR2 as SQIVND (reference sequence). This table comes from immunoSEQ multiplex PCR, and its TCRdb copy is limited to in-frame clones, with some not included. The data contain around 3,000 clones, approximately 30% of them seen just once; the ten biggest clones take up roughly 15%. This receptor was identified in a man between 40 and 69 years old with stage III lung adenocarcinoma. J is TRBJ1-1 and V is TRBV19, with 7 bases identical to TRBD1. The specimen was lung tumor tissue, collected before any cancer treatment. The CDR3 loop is CASSVTGIPNTEAFF. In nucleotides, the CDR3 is TGTGCCAGTAGTGTGACAGGGATCCCGAACACTGAAGCTTTCTTT.